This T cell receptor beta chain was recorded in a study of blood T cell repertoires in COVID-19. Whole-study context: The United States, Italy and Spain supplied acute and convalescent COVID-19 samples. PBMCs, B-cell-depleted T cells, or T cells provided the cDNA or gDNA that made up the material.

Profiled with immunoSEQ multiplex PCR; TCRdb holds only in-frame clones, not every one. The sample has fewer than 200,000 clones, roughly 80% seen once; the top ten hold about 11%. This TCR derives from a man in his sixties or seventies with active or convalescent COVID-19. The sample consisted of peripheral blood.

Here the CDR3 DNA reads TGCGCCAGCAGCTTGGCCAGCGGTATGTCCTACGAGCAGTACTTC. This gives the protein CASSLASGMSYEQYF. The gene calls are TRBV5-1 and TRBJ2-7; maybe TRBD2 (5 bases). V lost 0 bases to trimming and J lost 1 base, with 11 bases between them. This CDR3 has 15 amino acids. Germline assignment: CDR1 SGHRS and CDR2 YFSETQ.